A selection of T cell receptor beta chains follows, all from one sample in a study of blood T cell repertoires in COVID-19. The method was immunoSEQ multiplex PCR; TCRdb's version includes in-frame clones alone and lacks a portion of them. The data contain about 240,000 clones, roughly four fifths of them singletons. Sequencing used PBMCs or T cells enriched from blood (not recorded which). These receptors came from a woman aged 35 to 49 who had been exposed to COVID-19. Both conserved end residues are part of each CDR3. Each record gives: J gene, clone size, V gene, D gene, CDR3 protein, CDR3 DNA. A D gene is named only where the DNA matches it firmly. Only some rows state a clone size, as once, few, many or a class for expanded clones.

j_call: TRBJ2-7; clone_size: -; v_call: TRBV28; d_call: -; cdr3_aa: CATQSGDEQYF; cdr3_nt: TGTGCCACCCAATCGGGGGACGAGCAGTACTTC
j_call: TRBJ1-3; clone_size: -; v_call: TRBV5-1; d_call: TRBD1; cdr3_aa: CASSLIGTGISGNTIYF; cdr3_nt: TGCGCCAGCAGCCTAATAGGGACAGGGATCTCTGGAAACACCATATATTTT
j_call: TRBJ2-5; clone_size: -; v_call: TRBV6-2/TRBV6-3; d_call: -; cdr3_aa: CASSYASQIPQETQYF; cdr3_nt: TGTGCCAGCAGTTACGCCTCACAGATACCCCAAGAGACCCAGTACTTC
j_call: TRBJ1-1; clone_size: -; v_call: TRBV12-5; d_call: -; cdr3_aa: CASGLGSPYTEAFF; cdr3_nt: TGTGCTAGTGGCCTCGGGTCTCCTTACACTGAAGCTTTCTTT
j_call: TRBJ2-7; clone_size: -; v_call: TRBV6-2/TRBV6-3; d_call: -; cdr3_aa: CASSYPSYEQYF; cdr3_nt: TGTGCCAGCAGTTACCCGTCCTACGAGCAGTACTTC
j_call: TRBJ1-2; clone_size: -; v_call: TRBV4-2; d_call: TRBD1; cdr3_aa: CASSQDWSPVTGGGYTF; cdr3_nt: TGTGCCAGCAGCCAAGATTGGAGTCCCGTTACAGGGGGTGGCTACACCTTC
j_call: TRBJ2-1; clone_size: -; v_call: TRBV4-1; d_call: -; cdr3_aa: CASSQGRSSYNEQFF; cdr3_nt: TGCGCCAGCAGCCAGGGCCGCAGCAGCTACAATGAGCAGTTCTTC
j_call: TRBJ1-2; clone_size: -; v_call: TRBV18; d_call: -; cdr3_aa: CASSDSSPRNYGYTF; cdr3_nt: TGTGCCAGCTCAGACAGCTCCCCCCGTAACTATGGCTACACCTTC
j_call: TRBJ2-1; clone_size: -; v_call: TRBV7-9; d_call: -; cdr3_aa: CASRRRTGLNEQFF; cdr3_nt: TGTGCCAGCAGACGGCGAACAGGCCTCAATGAGCAGTTCTTC
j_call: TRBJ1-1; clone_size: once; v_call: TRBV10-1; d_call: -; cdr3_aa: CAIAPSGMNTEAFF; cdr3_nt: TGCGCCATCGCCCCCAGCGGTATGAACACTGAAGCTTTCTTT
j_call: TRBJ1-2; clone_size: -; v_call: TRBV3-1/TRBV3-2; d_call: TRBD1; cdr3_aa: CASSQDLGTDTYGYTF; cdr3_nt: TGTGCCAGCAGCCAAGATCTGGGGACAGATACCTATGGCTACACCTTC
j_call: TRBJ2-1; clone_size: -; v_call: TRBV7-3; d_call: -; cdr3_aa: CASSRDSNEQFF; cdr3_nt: TGTGCCAGCAGCCGCGACTCCAATGAGCAGTTCTTC
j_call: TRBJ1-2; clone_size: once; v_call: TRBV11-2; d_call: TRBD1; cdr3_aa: CASGEQGLNYGYTF; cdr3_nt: TGTGCCAGCGGCGAACAGGGGCTAAACTATGGCTACACCTTC
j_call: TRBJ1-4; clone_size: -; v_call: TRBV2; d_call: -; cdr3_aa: CASFRTNNREKLFF; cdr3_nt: TGTGCCAGCTTCCGGACAAACAATCGAGAAAAACTGTTTTTT
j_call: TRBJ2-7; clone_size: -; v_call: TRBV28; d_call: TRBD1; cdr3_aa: CASRPPGQGAYEQYF; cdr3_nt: TGTGCCAGCAGACCCCCCGGACAGGGGGCCTACGAGCAGTACTTC
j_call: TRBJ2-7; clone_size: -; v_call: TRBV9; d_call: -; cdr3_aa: CASSVLGDTTYEQYF; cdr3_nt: TGTGCCAGCAGCGTTTTAGGGGACACCACCTACGAGCAGTACTTC
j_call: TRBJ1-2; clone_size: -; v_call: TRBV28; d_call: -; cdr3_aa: CASSLGQGGYTF; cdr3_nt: TGTGCCAGCAGCCTAGGGCAGGGTGGCTACACCTTC
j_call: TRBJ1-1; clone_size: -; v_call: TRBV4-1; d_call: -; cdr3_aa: CASSQVTDTEAFF; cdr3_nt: TGCGCCAGCAGCCAAGTTACGGACACTGAAGCTTTCTTT
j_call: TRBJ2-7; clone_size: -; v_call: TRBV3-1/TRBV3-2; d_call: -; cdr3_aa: CASSPRQGISEQYF; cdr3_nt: TGTGCCAGCAGCCCTCGGCAGGGGATCAGCGAGCAGTACTTC
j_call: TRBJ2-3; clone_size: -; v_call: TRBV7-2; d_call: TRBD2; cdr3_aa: CASSLGLAGTDTQYF; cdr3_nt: TGTGCCAGCAGCCTCGGACTAGCGGGCACAGATACGCAGTATTTT
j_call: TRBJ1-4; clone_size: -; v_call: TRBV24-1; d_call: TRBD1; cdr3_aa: CATSGRTGGTNEKLFF; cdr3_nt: TGTGCCACCAGTGGACGTACAGGGGGAACTAATGAAAAACTGTTTTTT
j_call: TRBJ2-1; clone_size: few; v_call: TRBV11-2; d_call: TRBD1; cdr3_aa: CASSLDTGTGRKGEQFF; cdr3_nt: TGTGCCAGCAGCTTAGATACGGGGACAGGGAGAAAGGGTGAGCAGTTCTTC
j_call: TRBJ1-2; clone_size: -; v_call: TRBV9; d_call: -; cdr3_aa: CASSVVTGHGYTF; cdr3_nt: TGTGCCAGCAGCGTAGTAACAGGGCATGGCTACACCTTC
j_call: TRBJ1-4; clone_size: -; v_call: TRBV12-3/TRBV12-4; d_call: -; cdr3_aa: CATCMATNEKLFF; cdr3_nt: TGTGCCACTTGTATGGCCACTAATGAAAAACTGTTTTTT